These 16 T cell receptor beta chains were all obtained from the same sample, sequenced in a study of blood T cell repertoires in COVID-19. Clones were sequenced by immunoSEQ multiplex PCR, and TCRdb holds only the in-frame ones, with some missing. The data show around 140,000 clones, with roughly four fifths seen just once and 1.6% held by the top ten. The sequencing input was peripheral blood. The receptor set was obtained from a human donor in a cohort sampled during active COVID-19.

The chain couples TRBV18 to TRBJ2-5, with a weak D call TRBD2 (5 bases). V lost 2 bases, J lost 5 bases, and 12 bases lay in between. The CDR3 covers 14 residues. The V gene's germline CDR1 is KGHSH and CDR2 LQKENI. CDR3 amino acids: CASSPSGMVETQYF. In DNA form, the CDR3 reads TGTGCCAGCTCACCATCCGGGATGGTGGAGACCCAGTACTTC.

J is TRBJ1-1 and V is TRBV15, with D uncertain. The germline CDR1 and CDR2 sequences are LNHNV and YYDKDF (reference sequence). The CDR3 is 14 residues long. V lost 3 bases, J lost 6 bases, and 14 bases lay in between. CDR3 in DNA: TGTGCCACCAGCAGGGCCGCGGAGAGCCCTGAAGCTTTCTTT. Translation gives CATSRAAESPEAFF.

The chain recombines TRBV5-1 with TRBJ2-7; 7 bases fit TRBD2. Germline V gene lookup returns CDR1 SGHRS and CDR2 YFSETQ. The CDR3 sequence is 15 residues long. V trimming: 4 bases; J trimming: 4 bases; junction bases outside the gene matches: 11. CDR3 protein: CASSPSPSGDYEQYF. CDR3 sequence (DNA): TGCGCCAGCAGCCCCTCACCTAGCGGAGATTACGAGCAGTACTTC.

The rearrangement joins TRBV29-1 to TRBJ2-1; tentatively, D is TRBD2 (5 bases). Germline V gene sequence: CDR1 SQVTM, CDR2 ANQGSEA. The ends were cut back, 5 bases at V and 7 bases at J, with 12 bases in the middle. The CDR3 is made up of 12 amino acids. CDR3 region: CSVTQLGNEQFF. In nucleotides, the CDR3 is TGCAGCGTTACTCAACTAGGGAATGAGCAGTTCTTC.

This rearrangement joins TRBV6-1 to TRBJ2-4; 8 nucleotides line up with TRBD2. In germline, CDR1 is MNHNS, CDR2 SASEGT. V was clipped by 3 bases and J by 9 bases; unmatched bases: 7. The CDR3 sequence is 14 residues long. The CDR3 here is CASSDWTSNVIQYF. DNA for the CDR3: TGTGCCAGCAGTGATTGGACTAGCAACGTCATTCAGTACTTC.

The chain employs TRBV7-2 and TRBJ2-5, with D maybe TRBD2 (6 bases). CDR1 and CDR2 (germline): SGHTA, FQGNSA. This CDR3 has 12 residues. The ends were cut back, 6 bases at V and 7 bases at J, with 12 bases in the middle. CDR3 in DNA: TGTGCCAGCAGTCCCCTCGGGGGGACCCAGTACTTC. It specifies CASSPLGGTQYF.

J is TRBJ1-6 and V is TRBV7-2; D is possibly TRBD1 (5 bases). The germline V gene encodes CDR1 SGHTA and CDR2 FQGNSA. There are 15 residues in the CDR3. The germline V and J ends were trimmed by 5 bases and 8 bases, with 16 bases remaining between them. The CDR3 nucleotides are TGTGCCAGCAGCCCTCAAGTCCAGGGCCATTCACCCCTCCACTTT. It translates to CASSPQVQGHSPLHF.

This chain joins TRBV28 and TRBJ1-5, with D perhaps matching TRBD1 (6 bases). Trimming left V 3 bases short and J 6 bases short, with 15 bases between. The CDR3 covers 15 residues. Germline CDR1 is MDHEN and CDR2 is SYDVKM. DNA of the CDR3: TGTGCCAGCAGTTTGGGTACAGGGTTGGGTCAGCCCCAGCATTTT. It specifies CASSLGTGLGQPQHF. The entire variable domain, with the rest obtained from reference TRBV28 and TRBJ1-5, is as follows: DVKVTQSSRYLVKRTGEKVFLECVQDMDHENMFWYRQDPGLGLRLIYFSYDVKMKEKGDIPEGYSVSREKKERFSLILESASTNQTSMYLCASSLGTGLGQPQHFGDGTRLSIL.

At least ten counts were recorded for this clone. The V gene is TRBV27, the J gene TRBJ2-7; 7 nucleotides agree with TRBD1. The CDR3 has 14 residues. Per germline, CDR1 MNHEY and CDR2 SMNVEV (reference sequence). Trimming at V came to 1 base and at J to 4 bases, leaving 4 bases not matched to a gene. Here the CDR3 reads CASSLYRGSYEQYF. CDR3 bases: TGTGCCAGCAGTTTATACAGGGGAAGTTACGAGCAGTACTTC.

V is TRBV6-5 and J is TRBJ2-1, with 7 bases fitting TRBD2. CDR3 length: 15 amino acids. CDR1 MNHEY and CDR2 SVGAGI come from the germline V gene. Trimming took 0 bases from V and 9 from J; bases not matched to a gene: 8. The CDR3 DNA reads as TGTGCCAGCAGTTACTCGTGGGAGGGCCTGAGTGAGCAGTTCTTC. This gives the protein CASSYSWEGLSEQFF.

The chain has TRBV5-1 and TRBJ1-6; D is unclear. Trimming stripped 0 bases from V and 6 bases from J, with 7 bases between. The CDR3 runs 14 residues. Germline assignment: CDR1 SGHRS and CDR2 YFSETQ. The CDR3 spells CASSLEQPNSPLHF. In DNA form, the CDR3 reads TGCGCCAGCAGCTTGGAACAGCCTAATTCACCCCTCCACTTT.

DNA of the CDR3: TGTGCCAGCAGCTTAGTTCCGGACAGGGGCTACGAGCAGTACTTC. It codes for CASSLVPDRGYEQYF. V and J are TRBV11-1 and TRBJ2-7, with 9 bases lining up with TRBD1. The CDR3 is 15 amino acids. J lost 3 bases, V lost 1 base, and 4 bases had no gene match. Germline V gene lookup returns CDR1 SGHAT and CDR2 FQDESV (reference sequence). Full variable domain (missing parts from reference TRBV11-1 and TRBJ2-7): EAEVAQSPRYKITEKSQAVAFWCDPISGHATLYWYRQILGQGPELLVQFQDESVVDDSQLPKDRFSAERLKGVDSTLKIQPAELGDSAMYLCASSLVPDRGYEQYFGPGTRLTVT.

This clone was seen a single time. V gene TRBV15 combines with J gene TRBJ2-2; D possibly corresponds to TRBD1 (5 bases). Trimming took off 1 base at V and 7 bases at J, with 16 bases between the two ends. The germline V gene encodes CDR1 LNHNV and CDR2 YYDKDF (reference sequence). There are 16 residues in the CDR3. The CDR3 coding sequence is TGTGCCACCAGCAGAGCTCCATGGCAGGGAAGCGGGGAGCTGTTTTTT. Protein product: CATSRAPWQGSGELFF.

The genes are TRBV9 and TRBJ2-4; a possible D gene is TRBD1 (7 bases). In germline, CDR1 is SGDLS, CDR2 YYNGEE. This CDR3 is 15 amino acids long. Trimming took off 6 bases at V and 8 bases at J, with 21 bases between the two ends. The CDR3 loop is CASTKGGQSGDIQYF. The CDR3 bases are TGTGCCAGCACCAAAGGGGGACAGTCGGGGGACATTCAGTACTTC.

This CDR3 reads CSAQGLAGELFF. CDR3 sequence (DNA): TGCAGCGCCCAGGGATTGGCCGGGGAGCTGTTTTTT. V gene TRBV29-1 combines with J gene TRBJ2-2, with a tentative D call TRBD1 (5 bases). Germline loops: CDR1 SQVTM, CDR2 ANQGSEA. The CDR3 covers 12 residues. Deletions cut 7 bases from V and 6 bases from J, with 12 bases between.

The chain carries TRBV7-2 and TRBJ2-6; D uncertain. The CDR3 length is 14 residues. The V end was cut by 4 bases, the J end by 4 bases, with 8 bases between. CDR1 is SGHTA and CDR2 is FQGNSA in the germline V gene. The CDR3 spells CASSSYHGANVLTF. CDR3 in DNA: TGTGCCAGCAGCTCCTATCACGGGGCCAACGTCCTGACTTTC.